This record covers a single T cell receptor beta chain. This specimen belongs to a study of early T cells in non-severe SARS-CoV-2 infection. Study context: Chains were not paired, and sequencing was done on bulk RNA from unsorted whole blood.

Per germline, CDR1 MDHEN and CDR2 SYDVKM. The CDR3 has 13 residues. V lost 6 bases, J lost 2 bases, and 10 bases lay in between. Individual cDNA molecules received unique molecular identifiers. Via MiXCR, TCRdb re-called the 5' RACE reads, giving one row per CDR3 protein. The sample has more than 20,000 distinct CDR3 sequences; 4.4% are singletons. J is TRBJ2-5 and V is TRBV28, with a weak D call TRBD1 (5 bases). The specimen was whole blood. The TCR comes from an adult who was a healthcare worker with PCR-confirmed SARS-CoV-2 infection or an uninfected control (not recorded which). As DNA, the CDR3 is TGTGCCAGCAGACGACAGTTACAAGAGACCCAGTACTTC. Protein product: CASRRQLQETQYF.